These T cell receptor beta chains were read from a single sample in a study of vaccination effects on CD4 cells after COVID-19. The assay was immunoSEQ multiplex PCR, and TCRdb's table has in-frame clones only and misses some. The sample contains some 25,000 clones, 60% to 80% of which appear only once. Their antigens remain unidentified. Sequenced here: CD4+ T cells from PBMCs cultured with HCoV-NL63 spike peptides, sampled after COVID-19 vaccination. These receptors all come from a human donor who received a COVID-19 vaccine. CDR3s include the opening cysteine and the closing phenylalanine or tryptophan. The D gene is left open where the match is weak. Size is stated for part of the rows, as once, few or many counts, or as a class when the clone is expanded.

v_gene	abundance	j_gene	d_gene	CDR3aa	CDR3nt
TRBV29-1	-	TRBJ2-1	-	CSVEPLKFGSYNEQFF	TGCAGCGTTGAGCCCCTGAAATTTGGGTCCTACAATGAGCAGTTCTTC
TRBV4-2	-	TRBJ1-2	TRBD1	CASSQDSGGRGYTF	TGTGCCAGCAGCCAAGATTCAGGGGGACGTGGCTACACCTTC
TRBV6-5	-	TRBJ2-1	-	CASSSPSNEQFF	TGTGCCAGCAGTTCCCCTTCCAATGAGCAGTTCTTC
TRBV30	-	TRBJ1-1	-	CAWSKGSWAEAFF	TGTGCCTGGAGTAAGGGTTCGTGGGCTGAAGCTTTCTTT
TRBV3-1/TRBV3-2	-	TRBJ2-1	-	CASSQDRFRTEQFF	TGTGCCAGCAGCCAAGATCGGTTCAGAACTGAGCAGTTCTTC
TRBV27	-	TRBJ2-7	TRBD1	CASSSHHRGYSYEQYF	TGTGCCAGCAGTTCACACCACAGGGGGTACTCCTACGAGCAGTACTTC
TRBV15	-	TRBJ1-5	-	CATSRQNGGQHF	TGTGCCACCAGCAGGCAGAACGGCGGGCAGCATTTT
TRBV5-1	-	TRBJ2-7	-	CASSPGRVFVDEQYF	TGCGCCAGCAGCCCGGGCCGGGTGTTTGTGGACGAGCAGTACTTC
TRBV11-2	-	TRBJ1-4	TRBD1	CASSLDRTGVGEKLFF	TGTGCCAGCAGCTTAGATCGTACAGGGGTAGGGGAAAAACTGTTTTTT
TRBV4-3	-	TRBJ1-1	-	CASSVGGKVNTEAFF	TGCGCCAGCAGCGTCGGAGGAAAAGTGAACACTGAAGCTTTCTTT
TRBV28	-	TRBJ2-3	-	CASSSPTAGTQYF	TGTGCCAGCAGTTCCCCTACAGCGGGTACGCAGTATTTT
TRBV5-1	-	TRBJ1-1	TRBD1	CASSGDRGYTEAFF	TGCGCCAGCAGTGGGGACAGGGGGTACACTGAAGCTTTCTTT
TRBV6-2/TRBV6-3	-	TRBJ2-1	TRBD2	CASSYGGGASDEQFF	TGTGCCAGCAGTTACGGCGGGGGGGCCTCTGATGAGCAGTTCTTC
TRBV18	-	TRBJ1-1	-	CASSPPTQTEAFF	TGTGCCAGCTCACCCCCAACTCAGACTGAAGCTTTCTTT
TRBV5-4	-	TRBJ2-2	TRBD2	CASSRGGVVAGELFF	TGTGCCAGCAGCCGGGGAGGGGTTGTCGCCGGGGAGCTGTTTTTT
TRBV10-3	few	TRBJ2-5	-	CAISLGGIEETQYF	TGTGCCATCAGTCTAGGGGGGATCGAAGAGACCCAGTACTTC
TRBV7-9	few	TRBJ2-6	-	CASSFVPPVSGANVLTF	TGTGCCAGCAGCTTTGTGCCTCCTGTTTCTGGGGCCAACGTCCTGACTTTC
TRBV25-1	-	TRBJ2-7	-	CASSEASASISYEQYF	TGTGCCAGCAGTGAAGCTTCGGCTAGCATCTCCTACGAGCAGTACTTC
TRBV28	-	TRBJ2-7	-	CASSTTYEQYF	TGTGCCAGCAGTACCACCTACGAGCAGTACTTC
TRBV4-1	-	TRBJ2-4	-	CASSPEPRFWHLAKNIQYF	TGCGCCAGCAGCCCAGAGCCCAGATTTTGGCATCTAGCCAAAAACATTCAGTACTTC
TRBV29-1	-	TRBJ2-2	-	CSVEEIWGEAGELFF	TGCAGCGTTGAAGAAATTTGGGGGGAGGCCGGGGAGCTGTTTTTT
TRBV6-6	-	TRBJ1-2	-	CASSYSVGGYGYTF	TGTGCCAGCAGTTACTCGGTGGGGGGATATGGCTACACCTTC
TRBV6-5	-	TRBJ1-4	-	CASSYSVQGINEKLFF	TGTGCCAGCAGTTACTCGGTCCAGGGGATTAATGAAAAACTGTTTTTT
TRBV7-9	few	TRBJ1-6	-	CASSIEQYNSPLHF	TGTGCCAGCAGCATTGAGCAGTATAATTCACCCCTCCACTTT
TRBV29-1	-	TRBJ1-1	-	CSVEDVREAFF	TGCAGCGTTGAAGATGTACGTGAAGCTTTCTTT
TRBV7-8	-	TRBJ2-3	-	CASSRGLFTDTQYF	TGTGCCAGCAGCCGAGGGTTGTTCACAGATACGCAGTATTTT
TRBV3-1/TRBV3-2	-	TRBJ2-5	TRBD1	CASRRQGTETQYF	TGTGCCAGCAGACGACAGGGGACGGAGACCCAGTACTTC
TRBV3-1/TRBV3-2	-	TRBJ1-2	-	CASSQDIYGYTF	TGTGCCAGCAGCCAAGATATCTATGGCTACACCTTC
TRBV3-1/TRBV3-2	-	TRBJ1-1	-	CASAWGLRSGAFF	TGTGCCAGCGCATGGGGACTCCGCTCTGGAGCTTTCTTT
TRBV30	-	TRBJ2-3	TRBD2	CAWRVLAPDTQYF	TGTGCCTGGAGGGTACTAGCGCCAGATACGCAGTATTTT
TRBV12-3/TRBV12-4	few	TRBJ1-6	-	CASSLSNSPLHF	TGTGCCAGCAGCCTCAGTAATTCACCCCTCCACTTT
TRBV19	-	TRBJ2-1	TRBD1	CASSIRGTGAYNEQFF	TGTGCCAGTAGTATTCGCGGGACAGGGGCCTACAATGAGCAGTTCTTC
TRBV28	many	TRBJ2-7	TRBD2	CASSFAGGPYEQYF	TGTGCCAGCAGTTTCGCGGGAGGTCCCTACGAGCAGTACTTC
TRBV10-3	few	TRBJ2-7	-	CAIGTFSYEQYF	TGTGCCATTGGGACTTTCTCCTACGAGCAGTACTTC